This T cell receptor beta chain came from a study of cytomegalovirus exposure and HLA in healthy donors. Germline V gene data show CDR1 as MRHNA and CDR2 as SNTAGT. The CDR3 is 18 residues long. V shed 0 bases and J 6 bases; nucleotides not matched to a gene: 7. Study-wide findings and caveats: Altogether, 160 or so TCR beta chains were recorded as cytomegalovirus-associated.

Libraries were prepared by immunoSEQ multiplex PCR; TCRdb keeps only in-frame clonotypes and omits some of them. The data contain 85,000 to 130,000 clones, around 90% of them seen just once; the ten biggest clones take up about 1.8%. A word on this clone: The antigen remains unidentified.

The TCR originated in a woman in her late teens or twenties in good health and CMV-seropositive. The chain couples TRBV6-4 to TRBJ2-1, with 14 bases matching TRBD2. Material: PBMCs. CDR3 residues: CASSDSFGLAGGPNEQFF. The DNA for the CDR3 is TGTGCCAGCAGTGACTCCTTCGGACTAGCGGGGGGCCCCAATGAGCAGTTCTTC.